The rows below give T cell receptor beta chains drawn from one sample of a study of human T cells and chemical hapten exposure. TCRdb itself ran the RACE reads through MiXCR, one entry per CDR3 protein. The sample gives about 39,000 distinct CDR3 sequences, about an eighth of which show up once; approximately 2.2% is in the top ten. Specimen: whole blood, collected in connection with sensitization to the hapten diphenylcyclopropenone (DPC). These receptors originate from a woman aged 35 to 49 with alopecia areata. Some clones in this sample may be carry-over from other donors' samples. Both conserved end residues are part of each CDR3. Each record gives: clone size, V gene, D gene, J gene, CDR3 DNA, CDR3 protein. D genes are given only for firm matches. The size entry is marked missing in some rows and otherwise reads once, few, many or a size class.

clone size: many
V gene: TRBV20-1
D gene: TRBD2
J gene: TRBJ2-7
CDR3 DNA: TGCAGTGCTAGAGACGGGGGGATAGGCCCCTACGAGCAGTACTTC
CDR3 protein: CSARDGGIGPYEQYF

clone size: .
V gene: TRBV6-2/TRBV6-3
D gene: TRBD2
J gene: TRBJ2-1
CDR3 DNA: TGTGCCAGCAGTTACTCTCACCCGACTAGCGGCATCTACAATGAGCAGTTCTTC
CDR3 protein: CASSYSHPTSGIYNEQFF

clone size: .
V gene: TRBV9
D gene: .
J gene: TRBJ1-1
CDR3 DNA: TGTGCCAGCAGCGTAGAGGCTAGGGACACTGAAGCTTTCTTT
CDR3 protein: CASSVEARDTEAFF

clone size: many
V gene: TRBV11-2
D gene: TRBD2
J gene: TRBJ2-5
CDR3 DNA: TGTGCCAGCAGCCTCGGACTAGCGGGGGCGACCCAGTACTTC
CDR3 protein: CASSLGLAGATQYF

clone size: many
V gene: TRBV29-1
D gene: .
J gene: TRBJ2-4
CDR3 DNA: TGCAGCGTTGAGGAAAACATTCAGTACTTC
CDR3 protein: CSVEENIQYF

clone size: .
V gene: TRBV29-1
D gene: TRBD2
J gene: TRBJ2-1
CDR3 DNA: TGCAGCGTTGGGGGTCTAGCGGGAGAGAATAACAATGAGCAGTTCTTC
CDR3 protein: CSVGGLAGENNNEQFF

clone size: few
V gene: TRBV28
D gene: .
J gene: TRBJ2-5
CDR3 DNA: TGTGCCAGCAGTTTGCCCCCCTCGGAGACCCAGTACTTC
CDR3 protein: CASSLPPSETQYF

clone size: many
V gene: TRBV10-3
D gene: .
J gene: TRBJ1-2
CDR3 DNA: TGTGCCAGCTCCGAGGGTAACTATGGCTACACCTTC
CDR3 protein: CASSEGNYGYTF

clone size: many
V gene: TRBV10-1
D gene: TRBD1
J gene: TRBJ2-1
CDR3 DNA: TGCGCCAGCAGTGATGGCAGGGGGCTCTGGGATGAGCAGTTCTTC
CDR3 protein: CASSDGRGLWDEQFF

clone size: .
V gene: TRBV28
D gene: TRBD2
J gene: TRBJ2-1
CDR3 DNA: TGTGCCAGCACCAAACTAGCGGGTGAGCAGTTCTTC
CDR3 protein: CASTKLAGEQFF

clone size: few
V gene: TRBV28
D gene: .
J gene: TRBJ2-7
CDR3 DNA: TGTGCCAGCAGTCCGGACCGGGAAGGGTACGAGCAGTACTTC
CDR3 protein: CASSPDREGYEQYF

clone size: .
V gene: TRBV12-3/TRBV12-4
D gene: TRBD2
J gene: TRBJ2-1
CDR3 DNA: TGTGCCAGCAGTTTGAGCCCCGGGCTAGCGGGGAACAATGAGCAGTTCTTC
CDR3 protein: CASSLSPGLAGNNEQFF

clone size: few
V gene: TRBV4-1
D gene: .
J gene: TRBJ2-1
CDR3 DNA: TGCGCCAGCAGCCAAAAGCCACTAGCAAGCAATGAGCAGTTCTTC
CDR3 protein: CASSQKPLASNEQFF

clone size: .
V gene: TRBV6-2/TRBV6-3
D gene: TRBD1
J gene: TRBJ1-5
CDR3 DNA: TGTGCCAGCAGTTATCAAGGGGGCCTACCCCAGCATTTT
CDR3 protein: CASSYQGGLPQHF

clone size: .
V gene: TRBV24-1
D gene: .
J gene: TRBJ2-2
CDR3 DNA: TGTGCCACCATAGGAACAGGGAAGTTCACCGGGGAGCTGTTTTTT
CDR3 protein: CATIGTGKFTGELFF

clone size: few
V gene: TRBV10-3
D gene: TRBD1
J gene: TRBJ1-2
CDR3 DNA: TGTGCCAACCGGGACAGGGTCTATGGCTACACCTTC
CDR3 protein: CANRDRVYGYTF

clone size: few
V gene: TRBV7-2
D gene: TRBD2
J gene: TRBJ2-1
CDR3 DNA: TGTGCCGCCGGGAGGGGGGCACTCTACAATGAGCAGTTCTTC
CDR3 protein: CAAGRGALYNEQFF

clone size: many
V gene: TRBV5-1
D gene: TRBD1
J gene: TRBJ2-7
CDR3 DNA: TGCGCCAGCAGCTTGGTGGACAGGCGCTACGAGCAGTACTTC
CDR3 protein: CASSLVDRRYEQYF

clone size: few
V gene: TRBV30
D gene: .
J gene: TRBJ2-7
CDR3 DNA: TGTGCCTGGGTCTCGACCCGCTCCGGGACCACTTTTCAGTACTTC
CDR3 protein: CAWVSTRSGTTFQYF

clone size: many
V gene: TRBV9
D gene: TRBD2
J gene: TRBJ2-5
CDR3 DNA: TGTGCCAGCAGCGACTTCCAGAAGACTAGCGGGGGCGAAGAGACCCAGTACTTC
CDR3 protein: CASSDFQKTSGGEETQYF

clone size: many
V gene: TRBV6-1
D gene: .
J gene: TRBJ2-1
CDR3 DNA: TGTGCCAGCAGTGAAGGCCCGCGGGGTGCTACATCCCCGAGATGGAGTGAGCAGTTCTTC
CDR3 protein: CASSEGPRGATSPRWSEQFF

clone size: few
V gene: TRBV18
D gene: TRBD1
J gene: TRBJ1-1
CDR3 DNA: TGTGCCAGCTCACGGACAGGGGACACTGAAGCTTTCTTT
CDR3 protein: CASSRTGDTEAFF

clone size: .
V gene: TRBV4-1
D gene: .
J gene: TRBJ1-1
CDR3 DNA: TGCGCCAGCAGCCTAAAGGAAGGGAACACTGAAGCTTTCTTT
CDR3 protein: CASSLKEGNTEAFF

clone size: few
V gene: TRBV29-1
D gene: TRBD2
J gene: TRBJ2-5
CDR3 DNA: TGCAGCGCGGGACTAGCGGAAGAGACCCAGTACTTC
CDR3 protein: CSAGLAEETQYF

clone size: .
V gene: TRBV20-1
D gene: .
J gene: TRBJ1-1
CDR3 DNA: TGCAGTGCCACCCGGTGGGGGGCAGTGGGGACTGAAGCTTTCTTT
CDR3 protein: CSATRWGAVGTEAFF

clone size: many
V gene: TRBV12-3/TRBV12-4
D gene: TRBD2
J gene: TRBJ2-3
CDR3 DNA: TGTGCCAGCACCCTCTTACTAGCGGGAGATACAGATACGCAGTATTTT
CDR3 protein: CASTLLLAGDTDTQYF

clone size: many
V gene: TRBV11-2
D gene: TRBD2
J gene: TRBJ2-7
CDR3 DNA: TGTGCCAGCAGCCTAGATGGGAGACTAGCGGCCTACGAGCAGTACTTC
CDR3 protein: CASSLDGRLAAYEQYF

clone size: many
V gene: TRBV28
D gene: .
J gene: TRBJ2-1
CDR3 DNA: TGTGCCAGCAGTTTCCCTATTGATGAGCAGTTCTTC
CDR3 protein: CASSFPIDEQFF

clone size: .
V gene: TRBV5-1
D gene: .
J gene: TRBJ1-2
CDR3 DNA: TGCGCCAGCAGCCCGATCCTTGGGGGCTCCTATGGCTACACCTTC
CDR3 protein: CASSPILGGSYGYTF

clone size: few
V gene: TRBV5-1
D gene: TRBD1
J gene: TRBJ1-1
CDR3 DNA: TGCGCCAGCAGCCCAGACAGGGGGAACACTGAAGCTTTCTTT
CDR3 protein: CASSPDRGNTEAFF

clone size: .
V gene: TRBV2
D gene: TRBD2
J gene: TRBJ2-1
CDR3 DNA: TGTGCCAGCAAGCGGGAGGGCCTGGATGAGCAGTTCTTC
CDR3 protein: CASKREGLDEQFF

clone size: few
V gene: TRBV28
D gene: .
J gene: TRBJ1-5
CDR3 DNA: TGTGCCAGCACCGAGGGGACGAGCAATCAGCCCCAGCATTTT
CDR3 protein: CASTEGTSNQPQHF

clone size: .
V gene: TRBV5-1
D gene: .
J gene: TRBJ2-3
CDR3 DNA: TGCGCCAGCACCCCTTCTACCGGGAGATCAGATACGCAGTATTTT
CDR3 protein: CASTPSTGRSDTQYF

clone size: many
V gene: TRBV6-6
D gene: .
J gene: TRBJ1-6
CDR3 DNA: TGTGCCAGCAGTTACCTTGGGTCCAGGGTCGAGAATTCACCCCTCCACTTT
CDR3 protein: CASSYLGSRVENSPLHF

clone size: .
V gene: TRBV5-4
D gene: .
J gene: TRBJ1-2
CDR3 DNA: TGTGCCAGCGAGGACGGCCCCCAAATAGATGGCTACACCTTC
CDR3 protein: CASEDGPQIDGYTF

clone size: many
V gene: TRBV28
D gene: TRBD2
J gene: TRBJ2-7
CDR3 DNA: TGTGCCAGCAGTGCCCCCGGGCGGGGGGCTTCCTACGAGCAGTACTTC
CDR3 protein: CASSAPGRGASYEQYF

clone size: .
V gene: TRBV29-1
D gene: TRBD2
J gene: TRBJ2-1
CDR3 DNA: TGCAGCGTTGAAGAATCACTAGCGGGAGTAGGATATGAGCAGTTCTTC
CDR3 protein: CSVEESLAGVGYEQFF

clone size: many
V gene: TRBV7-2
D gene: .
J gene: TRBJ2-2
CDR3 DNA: TGTGCCAGCAGCCCCAGCCACACCGGGGAGCTGTTTTTT
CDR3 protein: CASSPSHTGELFF

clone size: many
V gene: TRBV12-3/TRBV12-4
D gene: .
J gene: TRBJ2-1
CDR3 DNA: TGTGCCAGCAGTTCGCCGCGGGTGGGCGGGTATGAGCAGTTCTTC
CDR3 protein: CASSSPRVGGYEQFF

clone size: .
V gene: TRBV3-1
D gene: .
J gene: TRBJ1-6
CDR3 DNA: TGTGCCAGCAGCCAAGGGCAGGTTAATTCACCCCTCCACTTT
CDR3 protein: CASSQGQVNSPLHF

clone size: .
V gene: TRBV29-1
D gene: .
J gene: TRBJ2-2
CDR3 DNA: TGCAGCGTTGGAGACCCAGGGACCGGGGAGCTGTTTTTT
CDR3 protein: CSVGDPGTGELFF

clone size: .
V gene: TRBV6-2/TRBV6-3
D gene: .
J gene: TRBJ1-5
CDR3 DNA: TGTGCCAGCAGTGGAAAAGTCGGTCAGCCCCAGCATTTT
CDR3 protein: CASSGKVGQPQHF

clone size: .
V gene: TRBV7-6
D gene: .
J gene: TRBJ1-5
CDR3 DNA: TGTGCCAGCAGCTTAGGTCCGGGAGATCAGCCCCAGCATTTT
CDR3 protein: CASSLGPGDQPQHF

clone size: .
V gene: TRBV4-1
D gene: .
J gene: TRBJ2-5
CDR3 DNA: TGCGCCAGCAGCCAAGTGGGCATCTCAGAGACCCAGTACTTC
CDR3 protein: CASSQVGISETQYF

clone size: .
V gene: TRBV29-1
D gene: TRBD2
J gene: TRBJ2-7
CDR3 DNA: TGCAGCGTTGAAGGACTAGCGGGGGCTAACGAGCAGTACTTC
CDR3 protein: CSVEGLAGANEQYF

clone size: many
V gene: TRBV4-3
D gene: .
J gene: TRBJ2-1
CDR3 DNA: TGCGCCAGCAGCCAAGATCCGACGGAGTACAATGAGCAGTTCTTC
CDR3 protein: CASSQDPTEYNEQFF

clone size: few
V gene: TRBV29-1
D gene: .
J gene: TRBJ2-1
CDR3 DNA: TGCAGCGTTGACCGGCCTCCGAGCTCCTACAATGAGCAGTTCTTC
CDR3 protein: CSVDRPPSSYNEQFF

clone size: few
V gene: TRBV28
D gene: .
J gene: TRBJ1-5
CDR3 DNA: TGTGCCAGCAGTCTTCGGGGAGTGAGGCAGCCCCAGCATTTT
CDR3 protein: CASSLRGVRQPQHF

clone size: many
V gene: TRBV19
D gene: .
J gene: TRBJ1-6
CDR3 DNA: TGTGCCAGTAAACCGGCGGGTTTCGTCCCACCCCTCCACTTT
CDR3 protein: CASKPAGFVPPLHF

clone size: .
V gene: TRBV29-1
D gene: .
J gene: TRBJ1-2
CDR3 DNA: TGCAGCGCACAGGACAGAACCTTTTATGGCTACACCTTC
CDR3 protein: CSAQDRTFYGYTF

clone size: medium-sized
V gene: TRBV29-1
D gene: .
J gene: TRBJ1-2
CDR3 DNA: TGCAGCGTCCCGGAGGGAGGGAGTAACTATGGCTACACCTTC
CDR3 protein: CSVPEGGSNYGYTF

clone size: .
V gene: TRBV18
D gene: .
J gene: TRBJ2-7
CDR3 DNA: TGTGCCAGCTCACCCAGGAGGGACCGGCAGTACTTC
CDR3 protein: CASSPRRDRQYF

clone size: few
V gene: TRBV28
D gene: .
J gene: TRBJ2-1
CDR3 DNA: TGTGCCAGCATAGTTTCCTTGAATTATGGTGAGCAGTTCTTC
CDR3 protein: CASIVSLNYGEQFF

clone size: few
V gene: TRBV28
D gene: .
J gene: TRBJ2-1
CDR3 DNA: TGTGCCAGCACCCCTCCCTTACAGGGCGCGGGCAATGAGCAGTTCTTC
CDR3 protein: CASTPPLQGAGNEQFF

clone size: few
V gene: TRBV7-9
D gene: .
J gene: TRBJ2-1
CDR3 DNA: TGTGCCAGCAGCCCTCTAGAGGATGGTGAGCAGTTCTTC
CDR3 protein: CASSPLEDGEQFF

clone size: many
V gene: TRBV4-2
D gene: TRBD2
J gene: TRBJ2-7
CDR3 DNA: TGTGCCAGCAGCCCTCGACTAGCGGGAGGGCCGCTTACCTACGAGCAGTACTTC
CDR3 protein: CASSPRLAGGPLTYEQYF

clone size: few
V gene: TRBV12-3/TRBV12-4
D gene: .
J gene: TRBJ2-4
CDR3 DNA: TGTGCCAGCAGTTTAAGCGATTCCGCAGCCAAAAACATTCAGTACTTC
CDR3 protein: CASSLSDSAAKNIQYF

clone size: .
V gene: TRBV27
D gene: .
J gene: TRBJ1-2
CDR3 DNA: TGTGCCAGCAGTTTAAACGGGGGGCAGGACGGCTACACCTTC
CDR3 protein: CASSLNGGQDGYTF